This T cell receptor beta chain comes out of a study of blood T cell repertoires in COVID-19. Sequencing used immunoSEQ multiplex PCR; TCRdb keeps in-frame clones, though not all of them. The data contain about 500,000 clones, roughly 91% of them singletons. Trimming took 5 bases from V and 7 from J; bases not matched to a gene: 9. The germline CDR1 and CDR2 sequences are GTSNPN and SVGIG (reference sequence). The CDR3 is 14 residues long. The chain employs TRBV30 and TRBJ1-5, with 9 bases that match TRBD1. The sequence derives from a woman aged 50 to 60 with COVID-19, enrolled during active disease. The sequencing sample was made of peripheral blood. CDR3 loop: CAWDPGQGDQPQHF. The CDR3 DNA is TGTGCCTGGGATCCGGGACAGGGAGACCAGCCCCAGCATTTT.